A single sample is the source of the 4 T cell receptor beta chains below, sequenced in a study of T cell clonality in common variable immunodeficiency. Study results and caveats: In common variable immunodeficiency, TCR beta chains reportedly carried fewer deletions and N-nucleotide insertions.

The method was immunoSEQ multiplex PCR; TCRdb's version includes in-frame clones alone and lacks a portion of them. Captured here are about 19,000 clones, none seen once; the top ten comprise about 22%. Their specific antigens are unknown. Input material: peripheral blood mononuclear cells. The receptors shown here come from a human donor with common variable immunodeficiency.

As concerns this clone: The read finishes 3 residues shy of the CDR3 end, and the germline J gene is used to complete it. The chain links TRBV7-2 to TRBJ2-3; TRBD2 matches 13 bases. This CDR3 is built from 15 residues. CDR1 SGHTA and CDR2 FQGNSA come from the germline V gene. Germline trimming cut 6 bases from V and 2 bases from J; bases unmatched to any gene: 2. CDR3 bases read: TGTGCCAGCAGAACTAGCGGGAGGGCCACAGATACG. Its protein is CASRTSGRATDT. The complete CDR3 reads CASRTSGRATDTQYF. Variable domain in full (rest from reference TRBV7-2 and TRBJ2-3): GAGVSQSPSNKVTEKGKDVELRCDPISGHTALYWYRQSLGQGLEFLIYFQGNSAPDKSGLPSDRFSAERTGGSVSTLTIQRTQQEDSAVYLCASRTSGRATDTQYFGPGTRLTVL.

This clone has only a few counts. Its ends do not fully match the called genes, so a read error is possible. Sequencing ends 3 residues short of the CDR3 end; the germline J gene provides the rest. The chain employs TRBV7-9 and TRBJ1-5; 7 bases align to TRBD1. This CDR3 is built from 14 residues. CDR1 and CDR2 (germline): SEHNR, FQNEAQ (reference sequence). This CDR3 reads CSSSSGQAYGPQHF. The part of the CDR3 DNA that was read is TGTTCCAGCAGCTCCGGACAGGCTTATGGGCCC.

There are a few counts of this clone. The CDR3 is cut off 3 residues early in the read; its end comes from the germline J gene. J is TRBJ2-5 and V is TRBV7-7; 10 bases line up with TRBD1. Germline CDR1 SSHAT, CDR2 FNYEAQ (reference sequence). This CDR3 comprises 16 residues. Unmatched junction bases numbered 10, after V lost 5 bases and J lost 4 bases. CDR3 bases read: TGTGCCAGCAGCCAGACCGGGACAGGGGATGGAGAGACC. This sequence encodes CASSQTGTGDGET. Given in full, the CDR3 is CASSQTGTGDGETQYF.

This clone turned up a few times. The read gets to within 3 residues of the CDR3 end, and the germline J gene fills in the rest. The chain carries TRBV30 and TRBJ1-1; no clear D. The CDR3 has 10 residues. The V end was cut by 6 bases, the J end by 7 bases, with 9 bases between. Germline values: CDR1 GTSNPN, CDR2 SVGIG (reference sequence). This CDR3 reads CACGLLEAFF. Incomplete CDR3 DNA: TGTGCCTGTGGGCTTCTTGAA. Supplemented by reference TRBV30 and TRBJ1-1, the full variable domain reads SQTIHQWPATLVQPVGSPLSLECTVEGTSNPNLYWYRQAAGRGLQLLFYSVGIGQISSEVPQNLSASRPQDRQFILSSKKLLLSDSGFYLCACGLLEAFFGQGTRLTVV.